These T cell receptor beta chains were read from a single sample in a study of Graves' ophthalmopathy and Graves' hyperthyroidism. TCRdb re-derived calls from the multiplex PCR reads in MiXCR, one entry per CDR3 protein. The sample consists of approximately 540,000 distinct CDR3 sequences, approximately 35% of them appearing once. The sequenced sample was peripheral blood or thyroid tissue (not recorded which). The origin of the receptors is an adult man with Graves' hyperthyroidism. Both conserved end residues are trimmed from each CDR3.

TRBV5-1 | ASSLEGAPNQPQH
TRBV29-1 | SALAGSYEQY
TRBV28 | ASSSTGTNTGELF
TRBV4-1 | ASSQDRWSGTEAF
TRBV20-1 | SAKAGTGGGEQY
TRBV10-2 | ASSARGTSGTYEQY
TRBV2 | ASGWRGSTGDTEAF
TRBV25-1 | ASSDSGAYQPQH
TRBV5-1 | ASWKGTGGRDTEAF
TRBV5-5 | ASSLAGFNQPQH
TRBV7-8 | ASSLVQGGNEQY
TRBV19 | ASSPRTGENNSPLH
TRBV4-1 | ASSHLGQGVAETQY
TRBV2 | ASSLLAGTFQETQY
TRBV29-1 | SVVWGVGDSPLH
TRBV29-1 | SVEDRDRGDSPLH
TRBV2 | ASSDPGTSTYNEQF
TRBV10-3 | AISRTGGTEAF
TRBV2 | ASRGLEGAPGETQY